A single sample is the source of the 8 T cell receptor beta chains below, sequenced in a study of T cell changes during pregnancy in multiple sclerosis. The assay was immunoSEQ multiplex PCR, and TCRdb's table has in-frame clones only and misses some. The sample consists of roughly 72,000 clones, about 89% of them appearing once. This sample comprised peripheral blood, obtained in the first trimester of pregnancy. These TCRs come from a female donor in good health, enrolled as a control in a pregnancy study.

V gene TRBV10-2 combines with J gene TRBJ2-3, with D possibly matching TRBD2 (6 bases). Germline-derived CDR1 and CDR2 are WSHSY and SAAADI. This CDR3 is built from 14 residues. V lost 3 bases, J lost 2 bases, and 9 bases lay in between. CDR3 in DNA: TGCGCCAGCAGTGATGGAGGGGCCACAGATACGCAGTATTTT. This gives the protein CASSDGGATDTQYF.

V gene TRBV6-1 combines with J gene TRBJ2-1, with TRBD2 identical over 13 bases. The CDR3 spans 14 residues. The V segment lost 10 bases and the J segment 5 bases; nucleotides outside the gene matches: 5. Germline loops: CDR1 MNHNS, CDR2 SASEGT. The CDR3 spells CATQTSGGHNEQFF. The CDR3 coding sequence is TGTGCCACACAGACTAGCGGGGGGCACAATGAGCAGTTCTTC.

A few counts support this clone. The rearrangement joins TRBV19 to TRBJ2-7; 10 bases agree with TRBD1. The germline gives CDR1 LNHDA, CDR2 SQIVND (reference sequence). Trimming at V came to 7 bases and at J to 4 bases, leaving 7 bases not matched to a gene. The CDR3 is 14 residues long. CDR3 nucleotides: TGTGCCAGTAACCGACAGGGGGCTAGGTACGAGCAGTACTTC. It codes for CASNRQGARYEQYF.

This chain links TRBV6-4 with TRBJ2-7, with 13 nucleotides matching TRBD2. The CDR3 has 17 amino acids. CDR1 is MRHNA, CDR2 SNTAGT, per germline. V shed 2 bases and J 9 bases; nucleotides not matched to a gene: 13. For the CDR3, the DNA is TGTGCCAGCAGTGACCCGATGGCTCGGACTAGCGGGAGTCGGCAGTACTTC. It encodes CASSDPMARTSGSRQYF.

The CDR3 bases are TGCGCCAGCAGCTACCTACAGGGGAACACTGAAGCTTTCTTT. Translating it yields CASSYLQGNTEAFF. The rearrangement uses TRBV5-1 and TRBJ1-1, with D perhaps matching TRBD1 (6 bases). The ends were cut back, 3 bases at V and 1 base at J, with 10 bases in the middle. The CDR3 runs 14 residues. Germline-derived CDR1 and CDR2 are SGHRS and YFSETQ.

CDR3 sequence reads: CASSHKNTGAYEQYF. The DNA for the CDR3 is TGTGCCAGCAGCCACAAAAACACAGGGGCCTACGAGCAGTACTTC. The V call is TRBV7-9, the J call TRBJ2-7; the match to TRBD1 covers 7 bases. The CDR3 loop spans 15 amino acids. The trim removed 5 bases at V and 2 bases at J, leaving 9 bases unmatched. Germline assignment: CDR1 SEHNR and CDR2 FQNEAQ (reference sequence).

The sample holds one count of this clone. The chain couples TRBV21-1 to TRBJ1-2. TRBV21-1 is described as a pseudogene. The CDR3 spans 15 residues. The CDR3 here is CASKASPQTNYGYTF. CDR3 in DNA: TGTGCCAGCAAAGCGAGTCCTCAAACTAACTATGGCTACACCTTC.

J is TRBJ1-2 and V is TRBV6-5; 11 bases map to TRBD1. Trimming at V came to 2 bases and at J to 8 bases, leaving 7 bases not matched to a gene. This CDR3 has 15 amino acids. Looked up from germline, CDR1 is MNHEY and CDR2 is SVGAGI. CDR3: CASSYSGQGARGYTF. Written as DNA, the CDR3 is TGTGCCAGCAGTTACAGCGGACAGGGGGCGCGGGGCTACACCTTC.